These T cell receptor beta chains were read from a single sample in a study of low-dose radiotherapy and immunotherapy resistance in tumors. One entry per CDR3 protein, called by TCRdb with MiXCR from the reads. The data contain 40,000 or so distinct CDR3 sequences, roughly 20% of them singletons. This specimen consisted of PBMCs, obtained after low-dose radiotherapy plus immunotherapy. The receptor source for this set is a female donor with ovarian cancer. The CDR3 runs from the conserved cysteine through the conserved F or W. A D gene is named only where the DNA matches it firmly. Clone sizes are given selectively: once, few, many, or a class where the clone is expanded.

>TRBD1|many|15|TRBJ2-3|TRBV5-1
CASSLEGGGTDTQYF
TGCGCCAGCAGCTTGGAAGGGGGCGGCACAGATACGCAGTATTTT
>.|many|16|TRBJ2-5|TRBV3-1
CASSQERGVYQETQYF
TGTGCCAGCAGCCAGGAGAGAGGTGTCTACCAAGAGACCCAGTACTTC
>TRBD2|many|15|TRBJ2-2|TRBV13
CASSPAGGLGGELFF
TGTGCCAGCAGCCCCGCGGGGGGTCTCGGCGGGGAGCTGTTTTTT
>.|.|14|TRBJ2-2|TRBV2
CASRSGGNTGELFF
TGTGCCAGCAGGAGTGGGGGGAACACCGGGGAGCTGTTTTTT
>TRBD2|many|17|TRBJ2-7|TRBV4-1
CASSQKEGLASSYEQYF
TGCGCCAGCAGCCAAAAGGAGGGACTAGCGAGCTCCTACGAGCAGTACTTC
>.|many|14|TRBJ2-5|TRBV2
CASSEGTIQETQYF
TGTGCCAGCAGCGAAGGGACAATCCAAGAGACCCAGTACTTC
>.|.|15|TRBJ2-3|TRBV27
CASSLSIVQTDTQYF
TGTGCCAGCAGTTTATCGATTGTCCAGACAGATACGCAGTATTTT
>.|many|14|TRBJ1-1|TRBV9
CASSVTQGNTEAFF
TGTGCCAGCAGCGTTACCCAGGGGAACACTGAAGCTTTCTTT
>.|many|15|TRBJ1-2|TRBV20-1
CSARTTGSTNYGYTF
TGCAGTGCTAGAACAACAGGGTCAACTAACTATGGCTACACCTTC
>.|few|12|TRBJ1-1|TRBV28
CASSGRETEAFF
TGTGCCAGCAGTGGTAGGGAGACTGAAGCTTTCTTT
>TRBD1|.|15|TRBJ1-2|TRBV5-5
CASSPAGTASYGYTF
TGTGCCAGCAGCCCGGCGGGGACAGCGAGCTATGGCTACACCTTC
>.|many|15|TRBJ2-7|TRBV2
CAIRRTDSGTYEQYF
TGTGCCATACGTAGGACGGACTCGGGGACCTACGAGCAGTACTTC
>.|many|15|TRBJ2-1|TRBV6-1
CASSEATDSYNEQFF
TGTGCCAGCAGTGAAGCCACAGACTCCTACAATGAGCAGTTCTTC
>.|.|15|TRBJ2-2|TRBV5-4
CASSLDYVIAGELFF
TGTGCCAGCAGCTTGGATTATGTTATTGCCGGGGAGCTGTTTTTT
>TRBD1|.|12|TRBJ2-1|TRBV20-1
CSVRQGPNEQFF
TGCAGTGTGAGACAGGGACCCAATGAGCAGTTCTTC
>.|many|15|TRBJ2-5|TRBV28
CASSLQSGSGETQYF
TGTGCCAGCAGTTTGCAGTCAGGGTCTGGGGAGACCCAGTACTTC
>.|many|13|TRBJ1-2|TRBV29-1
CSVEDNPLYGYTF
TGCAGCGTAGAAGACAATCCCCTCTATGGCTACACCTTC
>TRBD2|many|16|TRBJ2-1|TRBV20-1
CSARGGTSGRDNEQFF
TGCAGTGCTAGAGGGGGGACTAGCGGGAGAGACAATGAGCAGTTCTTC
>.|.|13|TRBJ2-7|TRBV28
CASSLGRAYEQYF
TGTGCCAGCAGTTTGGGCAGGGCCTACGAGCAGTACTTC
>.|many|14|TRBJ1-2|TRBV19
CASSPGQSNYGYTF
TGTGCCAGTAGTCCGGGACAATCTAACTATGGCTACACCTTC
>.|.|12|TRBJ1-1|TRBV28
CASIIARGEAFF
TGTGCCAGCATCATCGCCCGCGGCGAAGCTTTCTTT
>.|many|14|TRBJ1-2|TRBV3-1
CASSPWPINYGYTF
TGTGCCAGCAGCCCCTGGCCCATTAACTATGGCTACACCTTC
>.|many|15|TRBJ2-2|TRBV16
CASSHSGDNTGELFF
TGTGCCAGCAGCCATTCGGGGGACAACACCGGGGAGCTGTTTTTT
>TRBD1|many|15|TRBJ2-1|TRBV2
CASSLQGASYNEQFF
TGTGCCAGCAGTCTACAGGGGGCATCCTACAATGAGCAGTTCTTC
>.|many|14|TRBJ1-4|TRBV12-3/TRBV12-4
CASSRGREEEKLFF
TGTGCCAGCAGCCGAGGGAGAGAGGAGGAAAAACTGTTTTTT
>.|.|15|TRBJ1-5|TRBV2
CASSLQGFSNQPQHF
TGTGCCAGCAGTCTTCAGGGTTTCAGCAATCAGCCCCAGCATTTT
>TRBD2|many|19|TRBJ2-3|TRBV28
CASRRRSGTSGASTDTQYF
TGTGCCAGCAGACGAAGGTCCGGGACTAGCGGGGCTAGCACAGATACGCAGTATTTT
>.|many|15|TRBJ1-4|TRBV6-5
CASRSHGATNEKLFF
TGTGCCAGCAGATCCCACGGTGCAACTAATGAAAAACTGTTTTTT
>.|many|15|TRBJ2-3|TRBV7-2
CASSLVGSNTDTQYF
TGTGCCAGCAGCTTAGTGGGCTCAAACACAGATACGCAGTATTTT
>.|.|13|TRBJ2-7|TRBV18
CASSPGPYVGQYF
TGTGCCAGCTCACCGGGACCTTACGTCGGGCAGTACTTC